Each of the 10 T cell receptor beta chains below was sequenced from the same sample in a study of shared clonotypes between healthy human individuals. This table comes from immunoSEQ multiplex PCR, and its TCRdb copy is limited to in-frame clones, with some not included. The sample contains some 2,000,000 clones, over 85% of which appear only once. The naive CD8 population came from CD45RO-negative cells selected for CCR7, without terminally differentiated effector memory CD45RA+ cells. Sequenced input: naive CD8+ T cells sorted from blood. The receptors here all came from a man aged 18 to 29 in good health.

This chain joins TRBV7-9 and TRBJ2-7; 8 positions match TRBD2. Per germline, CDR1 SEHNR and CDR2 FQNEAQ (reference sequence). Trimming took 4 bases from V and 0 from J; bases not matched to a gene: 5. This CDR3 has 15 residues. The CDR3 bases are TGTGCCAGCAGCTCCCCGCTAGCGGGCTCCTACGAGCAGTACTTC. Encoded protein: CASSSPLAGSYEQYF. Filled out from reference TRBV7-9 and TRBJ2-7, the complete variable domain reads DTGVSQNPRHKITKRGQNVTFRCDPISEHNRLYWYRQTLGQGPEFLTYFQNEAQLEKSRLLSDRFSAERPKGSFSTLEIQRTEQGDSAMYLCASSSPLAGSYEQYFGPGTRLTVT.

The table lists this clone with a few counts. Other DNA variants within this sample encode the same CDR3. This chain uses TRBV14 with TRBJ2-7; D gene ambiguous. With 1 base removed from V and 1 base from J, the gap between germline ends came to 5 bases. Germline loops: CDR1 SGHDN, CDR2 FVKESK. This CDR3 region has 13 residues. The CDR3 DNA reads as TGTGCCAGCAGCCAAGCCCAGTCCTACGAGCAGTACTTC. Translation: CASSQAQSYEQYF.

As for this clone: A read error may account for a junction end that differs from germline. The chain has TRBV4-1 and TRBJ1-2; D call uncertain. The CDR3 runs to 14 residues. CDR1 MGHRA and CDR2 YSYEKL come from the germline V gene. The CDR3 protein is CASSQEATAPARAF. The CDR3 DNA reads as TGCGCCAGCAGCCAAGAAGCGACGGCTCCGGCTCGGGCCTTC.

In this sample, this clone turned up once. This chain joins TRBV2 and TRBJ2-7, with D unresolved. Trimming left V 1 base short and J 4 bases short, with 14 bases between. This CDR3 region has 15 residues. Germline loops: CDR1 SNHLY, CDR2 FYNNEI. This CDR3 reads CASSEEAPGLYEQYF. The CDR3 DNA reads TGTGCCAGCAGTGAAGAAGCTCCAGGTTTATACGAGCAGTACTTC.

The chain couples TRBV10-3 to TRBJ2-3; D is unresolved. The CDR3 runs 15 residues. CDR1 and CDR2 (germline): ENHRY, SYGVKD. Trimming left V 7 bases short and J 0 bases short, with 14 bases between. DNA of the CDR3: TGTGCCATCAAAAAGCCGACCTTAAGCACAGATACGCAGTATTTT. This encodes CAIKKPTLSTDTQYF.

The gene calls are TRBV7-3 and TRBJ2-7, with TRBD1 matching over 10 bases. The length of the CDR3 is 16 residues. Germline CDR1 and CDR2: SGHTA and FQGTGA. Trimming removed 5 bases from V and 3 bases from J; junction bases left unmatched: 10. The CDR3 protein is CASSERPGQGNYEQYF. The CDR3 DNA reads TGTGCCAGCAGCGAGAGACCGGGACAGGGGAACTACGAGCAGTACTTC.

This clone appeared a single time. The gene calls are TRBV7-9 and TRBJ1-1, with D uncertain. This CDR3 contains 11 residues. Germline CDR1 reads SEHNR; CDR2 reads FQNEAQ (reference sequence). The ends were cut back, 10 bases at V and 5 bases at J, with 11 bases in the middle. CDR3 in DNA: TGTGCCATAGGACCCAAGACTGAAGCTTTCTTT. This sequence encodes CAIGPKTEAFF.

The chain carries TRBV7-9 and TRBJ1-5, with D perhaps TRBD1 (5 bases). The CDR3 covers 13 residues. Germline CDR1 is SEHNR and CDR2 is FQNEAQ (reference sequence). V lost 5 bases and J lost 11, with 16 bases in between. The CDR3 loop reads CASSHQGGAAQHF. The CDR3, as DNA: TGTGCCAGCAGCCACCAGGGCGGGGCGGCCCAGCATTTT.

The chain uses TRBV6-4 and TRBJ2-2; D is unclear. CDR1 and CDR2 from the germline V gene are MRHNA and SNTAGT. V dropped 3 bases and J dropped 6 bases, with 2 bases sitting between them. CDR3 length: 11 amino acids. The CDR3 DNA reads TGTGCCAGCAGTGATTCCGGGGAGCTGTTTTTT. This encodes CASSDSGELFF.

V is TRBV19 and J is TRBJ2-1, with 9 bases lining up with TRBD1. Germline trimming cut 5 bases from V and 4 bases from J; bases unmatched to any gene: 6. The V gene's germline CDR1 is LNHDA and CDR2 SQIVND (reference sequence). This CDR3 region has 15 residues. The CDR3 is CASSSPGTGYNEQFF. The CDR3, as DNA: TGTGCCAGTAGTTCCCCCGGGACAGGGTACAATGAGCAGTTCTTC.